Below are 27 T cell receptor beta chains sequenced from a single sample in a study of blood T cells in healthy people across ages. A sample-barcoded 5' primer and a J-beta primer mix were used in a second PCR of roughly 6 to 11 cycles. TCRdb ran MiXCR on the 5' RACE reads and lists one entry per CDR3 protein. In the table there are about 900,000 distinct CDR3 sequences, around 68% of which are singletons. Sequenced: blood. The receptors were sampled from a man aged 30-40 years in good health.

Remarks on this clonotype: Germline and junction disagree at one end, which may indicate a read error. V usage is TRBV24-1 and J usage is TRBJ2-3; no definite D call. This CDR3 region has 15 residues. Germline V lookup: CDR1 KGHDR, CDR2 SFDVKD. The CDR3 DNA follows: TGTGCCACCAGTGATAGGTTAGAGCCTACAGATACGCAGTATTTC. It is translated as CATSDRLEPTDTQYF.

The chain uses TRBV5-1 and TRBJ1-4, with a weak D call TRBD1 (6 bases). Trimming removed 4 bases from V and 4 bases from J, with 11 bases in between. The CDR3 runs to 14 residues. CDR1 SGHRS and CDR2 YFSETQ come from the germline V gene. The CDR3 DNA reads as TGCGCCAGCAGCCGACAGGCCCTTAATGAAAAACTGTTTTTT. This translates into CASSRQALNEKLFF.

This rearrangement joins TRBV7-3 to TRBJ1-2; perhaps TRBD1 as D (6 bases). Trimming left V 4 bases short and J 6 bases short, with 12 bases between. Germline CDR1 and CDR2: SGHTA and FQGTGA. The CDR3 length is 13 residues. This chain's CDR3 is CASSWGGADGYTF. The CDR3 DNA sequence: TGTGCCAGCAGCTGGGGGGGGGCTGATGGCTACACCTTC.

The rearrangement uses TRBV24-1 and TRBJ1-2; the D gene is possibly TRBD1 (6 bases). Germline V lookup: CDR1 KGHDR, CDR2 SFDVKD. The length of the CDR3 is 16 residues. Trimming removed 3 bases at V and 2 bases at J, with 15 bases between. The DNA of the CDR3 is TGTGCCACCAGTGATGGGGCGGCAGGGGCGAACTATGGCTACACCTTC. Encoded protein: CATSDGAAGANYGYTF.

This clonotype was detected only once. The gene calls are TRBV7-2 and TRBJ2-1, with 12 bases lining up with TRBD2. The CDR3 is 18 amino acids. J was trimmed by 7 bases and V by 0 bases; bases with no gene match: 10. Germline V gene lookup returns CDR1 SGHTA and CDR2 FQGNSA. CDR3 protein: CASSLATSGGGGRNEQFF. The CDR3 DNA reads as TGTGCCAGCAGCTTAGCGACTAGCGGGGGCGGGGGTCGAAATGAGCAGTTCTTC.

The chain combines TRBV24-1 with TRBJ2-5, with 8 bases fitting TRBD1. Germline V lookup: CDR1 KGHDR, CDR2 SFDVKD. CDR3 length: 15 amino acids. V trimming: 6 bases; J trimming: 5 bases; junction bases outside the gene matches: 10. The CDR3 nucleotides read TGTGCCACCAGTTCCGAGACAGGGGCCTCGGAGACCCAGTACTTC. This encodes CATSSETGASETQYF.

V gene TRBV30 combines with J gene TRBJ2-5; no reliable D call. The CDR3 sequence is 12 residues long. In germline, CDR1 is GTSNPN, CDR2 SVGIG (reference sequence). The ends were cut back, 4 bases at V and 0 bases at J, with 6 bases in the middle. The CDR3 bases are TGTGCCTGGACAGAAAACCAAGAGACCCAGTACTTC. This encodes CAWTENQETQYF.

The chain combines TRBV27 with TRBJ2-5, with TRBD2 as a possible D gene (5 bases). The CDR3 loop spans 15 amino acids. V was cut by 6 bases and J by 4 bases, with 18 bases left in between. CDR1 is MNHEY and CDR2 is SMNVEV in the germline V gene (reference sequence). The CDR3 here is CASSSTWEIRETQYF. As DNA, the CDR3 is TGTGCCAGCAGCTCGACCTGGGAGATTCGAGAGACCCAGTACTTC.

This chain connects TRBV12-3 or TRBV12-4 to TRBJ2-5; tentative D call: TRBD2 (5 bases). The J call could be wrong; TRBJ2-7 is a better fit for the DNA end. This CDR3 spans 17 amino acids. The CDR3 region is CASSPNLTTRAHYEQYF. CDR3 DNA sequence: TGTGCCAGCAGTCCCAATTTGACTACAAGAGCACACTACGAGCAGTACTTC.

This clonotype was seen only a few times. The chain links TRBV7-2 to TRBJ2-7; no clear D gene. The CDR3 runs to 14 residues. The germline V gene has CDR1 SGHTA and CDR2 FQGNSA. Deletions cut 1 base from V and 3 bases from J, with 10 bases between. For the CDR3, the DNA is TGTGCCAGCAGCTTAGAAGGCTTTTACTACGAGCAGTACTTC. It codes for CASSLEGFYYEQYF.

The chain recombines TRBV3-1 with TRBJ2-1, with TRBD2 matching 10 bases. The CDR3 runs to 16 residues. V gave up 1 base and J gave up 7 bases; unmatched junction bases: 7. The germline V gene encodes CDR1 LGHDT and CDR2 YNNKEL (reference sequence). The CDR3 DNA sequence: TGTGCCAGCAGCCAAGTTACAGCGGGGGGGCGGAATGAGCAGTTCTTC. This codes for CASSQVTAGGRNEQFF.

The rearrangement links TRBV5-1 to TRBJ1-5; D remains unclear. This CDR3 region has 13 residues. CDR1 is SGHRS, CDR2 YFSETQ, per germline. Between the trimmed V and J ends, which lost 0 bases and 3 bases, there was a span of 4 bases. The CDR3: CASSLDVNQPQHF. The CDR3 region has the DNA TGCGCCAGCAGCTTGGACGTCAATCAGCCCCAGCATTTT.

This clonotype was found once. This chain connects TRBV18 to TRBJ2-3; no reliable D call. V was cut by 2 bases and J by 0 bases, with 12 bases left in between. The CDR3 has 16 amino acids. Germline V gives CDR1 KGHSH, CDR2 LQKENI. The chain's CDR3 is CASSPMTTPSTDTQYF. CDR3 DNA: TGTGCCAGCTCACCAATGACAACTCCTAGCACAGATACGCAGTATTTT.

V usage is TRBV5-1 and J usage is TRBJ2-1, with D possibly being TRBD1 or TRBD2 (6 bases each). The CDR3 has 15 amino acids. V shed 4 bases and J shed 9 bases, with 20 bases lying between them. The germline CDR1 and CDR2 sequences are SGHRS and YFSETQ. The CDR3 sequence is CASSLLGGGPSEQFF. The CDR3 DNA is TGCGCCAGCAGCCTCCTTGGTGGGGGGCCGTCTGAGCAGTTCTTC.

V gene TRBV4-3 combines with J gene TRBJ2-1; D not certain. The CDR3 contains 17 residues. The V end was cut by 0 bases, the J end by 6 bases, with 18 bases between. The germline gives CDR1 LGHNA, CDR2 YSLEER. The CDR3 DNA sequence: TGCGCCAGCAGCCAAGATCTGGCCAGCTTTAATGGCAATGAGCAGTTCTTC. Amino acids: CASSQDLASFNGNEQFF.

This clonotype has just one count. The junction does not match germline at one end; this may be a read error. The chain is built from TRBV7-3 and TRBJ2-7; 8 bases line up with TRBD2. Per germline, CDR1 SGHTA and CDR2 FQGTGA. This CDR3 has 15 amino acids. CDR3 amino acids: CAGSLNSGASYEQYF. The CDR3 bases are TGTGCCGGCAGCCTCAATAGCGGGGCCTCCTACGAGCAGTACTTC.

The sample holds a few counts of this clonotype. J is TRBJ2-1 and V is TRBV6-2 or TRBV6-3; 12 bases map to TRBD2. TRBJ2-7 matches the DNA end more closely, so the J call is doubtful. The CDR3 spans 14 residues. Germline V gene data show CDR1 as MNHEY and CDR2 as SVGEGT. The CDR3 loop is CASSGGLAGYEQYF. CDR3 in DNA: TGTGCCAGCAGTGGCGGACTAGCGGGGTACGAGCAGTACTTC.

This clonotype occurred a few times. The CDR3 loop is CASSQDSGGNYEQYF. Here the CDR3 DNA reads TGCGCCAGCAGCCAAGATTCCGGGGGCAACTACGAGCAGTACTTC. The chain links TRBV4-1 to TRBJ2-7; D is tentatively TRBD1 or TRBD2 (6 bases each). CDR1 is MGHRA and CDR2 is YSYEKL in the germline V gene. With 0 bases removed from V and 3 bases from J, the gap between germline ends came to 12 bases. The CDR3 length is 15 residues.

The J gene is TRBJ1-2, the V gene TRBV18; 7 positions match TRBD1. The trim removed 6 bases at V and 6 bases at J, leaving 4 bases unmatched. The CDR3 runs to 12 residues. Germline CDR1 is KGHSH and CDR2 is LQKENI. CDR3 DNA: TGTGCCAGCTCCTCAACAGGGGATGGCTACACCTTC. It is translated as CASSSTGDGYTF.

CDR3 loop: CSVVEGPNKYTGELFF. As DNA, the CDR3 is TGCAGCGTTGTGGAAGGACCTAACAAGTACACCGGGGAGCTGTTTTTT. The gene calls are TRBV29-1 and TRBJ2-2; D not resolved. Trimming took 4 bases from V and 3 from J, leaving 18 bases between them. Per germline, CDR1 SQVTM and CDR2 ANQGSEA. The CDR3 runs 16 residues.

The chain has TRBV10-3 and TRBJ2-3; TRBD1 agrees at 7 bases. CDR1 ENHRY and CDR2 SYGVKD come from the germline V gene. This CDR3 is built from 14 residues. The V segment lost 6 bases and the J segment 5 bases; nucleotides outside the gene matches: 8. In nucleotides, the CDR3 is TGTGCCATCAGCGACAGGGTTAATAGAGATACGCAGTATTTT. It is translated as CAISDRVNRDTQYF.

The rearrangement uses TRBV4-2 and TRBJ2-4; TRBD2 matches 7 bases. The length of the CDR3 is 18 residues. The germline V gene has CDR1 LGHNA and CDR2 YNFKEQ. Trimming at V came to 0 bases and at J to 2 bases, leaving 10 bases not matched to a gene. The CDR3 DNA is TGTGCCAGCAGCCAAGATAGGAAGTCTAGCGGACCCAAAAACATTCAGTACTTC. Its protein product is CASSQDRKSSGPKNIQYF.

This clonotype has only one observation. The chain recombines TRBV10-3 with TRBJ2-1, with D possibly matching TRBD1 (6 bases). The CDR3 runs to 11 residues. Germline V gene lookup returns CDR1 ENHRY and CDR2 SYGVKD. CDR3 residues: CGAGTSETQFF. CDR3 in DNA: TGTGGGGCCGGGACATCAGAGACCCAGTTCTTC.

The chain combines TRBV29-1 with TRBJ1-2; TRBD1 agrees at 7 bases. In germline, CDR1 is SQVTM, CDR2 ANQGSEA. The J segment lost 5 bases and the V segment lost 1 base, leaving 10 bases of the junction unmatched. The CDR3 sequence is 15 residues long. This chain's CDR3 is CSVEVLWGTVYGYTF. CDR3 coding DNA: TGCAGCGTTGAAGTTTTGTGGGGGACAGTTTATGGCTACACCTTC.

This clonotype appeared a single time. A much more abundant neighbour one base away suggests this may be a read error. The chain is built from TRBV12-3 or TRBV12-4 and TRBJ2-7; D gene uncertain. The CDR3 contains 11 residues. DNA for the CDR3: TGTGCCGGCAGTTTCTTATACGAGCAGTACTTC. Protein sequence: CAGSFLYEQYF.

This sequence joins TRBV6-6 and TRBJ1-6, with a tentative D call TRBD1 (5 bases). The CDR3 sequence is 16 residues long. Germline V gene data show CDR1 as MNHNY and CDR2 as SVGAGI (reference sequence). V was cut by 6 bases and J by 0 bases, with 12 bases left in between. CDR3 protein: CASSRDSSSYNSPLHF. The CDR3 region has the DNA TGTGCCAGCAGCCGGGACTCCAGCTCCTATAATTCACCCCTCCACTTT.

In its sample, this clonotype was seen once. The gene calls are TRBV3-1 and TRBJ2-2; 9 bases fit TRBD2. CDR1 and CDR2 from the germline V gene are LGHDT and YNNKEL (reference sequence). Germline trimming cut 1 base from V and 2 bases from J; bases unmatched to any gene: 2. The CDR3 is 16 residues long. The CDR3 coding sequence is TGTGCCAGCAGCCAAGTTAGCGGGGGAAACACCGGGGAGCTGTTTTTT. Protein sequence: CASSQVSGGNTGELFF.